What follows are 10 T cell receptor beta chains derived from one specimen sequenced in a study of blood T cell repertoires in COVID-19. The protocol was immunoSEQ multiplex PCR, while the TCRdb copy is restricted to in-frame clones and leaves out a portion. The table lists just over 350,000 clones, approximately 86% of them singletons. Sample: peripheral blood. The source of these receptors is a woman aged 60-75 years with COVID-19, enrolled during active disease.

The V gene is TRBV5-1, the J gene TRBJ1-2, with 7 bases identical to TRBD1. The V and J ends lost 0 bases and 4 bases, in that order; junction bases with no gene match: 6. The V gene's germline CDR1 is SGHRS and CDR2 YFSETQ. The CDR3 runs 15 residues. The CDR3 region is CASSLEGTVGYGYTF. Written as DNA, the CDR3 is TGCGCCAGCAGCTTGGAGGGGACAGTGGGCTATGGCTACACCTTC. Variable domain in full (rest from reference TRBV5-1 and TRBJ1-2): KAGVTQTPRYLIKTRGQQVTLSCSPISGHRSVSWYQQTPGQGLQFLFEYFSETQRNKGNFPGRFSGRQFSNSRSEMNVSTLELGDSALYLCASSLEGTVGYGYTFGSGTRLTVV.

This chain uses TRBV10-3 with TRBJ2-1; D gene ambiguous. The germline V gene encodes CDR1 ENHRY and CDR2 SYGVKD. The CDR3 runs 14 residues. V was clipped by 1 base and J by 4 bases, with 8 bases between them. The CDR3: CAISELASYNEQFF. The CDR3 DNA sequence: TGTGCCATCAGTGAGTTGGCCAGTTACAATGAGCAGTTCTTC.

The rearrangement uses TRBV11-2 and TRBJ2-3, with D hard to call. Trimming left V 2 bases short and J 3 bases short, with 9 bases between. The CDR3 consists of 14 residues. Germline V gene lookup returns CDR1 SGHAT and CDR2 FQNNGV. The CDR3 loop reads CASSLSPGTDTQYF. CDR3 DNA sequence: TGTGCCAGCAGCTTATCTCCAGGAACAGATACGCAGTATTTT. The whole variable domain, filled in from reference TRBV11-2 and TRBJ2-3, reads EAGVAQSPRYKIIEKRQSVAFWCNPISGHATLYWYQQILGQGPKLLIQFQNNGVVDDSQLPKDRFSAERLKGVDSTLKIQPAKLEDSAVYLCASSLSPGTDTQYFGPGTRLTVL.

The chain combines TRBV21-1 with TRBJ2-5; the table assigns TRBD2, which was not confirmed against the DNA. TRBV21-1 is a listed pseudogene. CDR3 size: 15 residues. The CDR3 bases are TGTGCCAGCAGCGGCACCCCCACTCGCCGGGGGACCCAGTACTTC. Protein: CASSGTPTRRGTQYF.

V gene TRBV5-8 combines with J gene TRBJ1-2; no clear D gene. The V and J ends lost 9 bases and 4 bases respectively, with 13 bases between them. Germline-derived CDR1 and CDR2 are SGHTS and YDEGEE. The CDR3 is 12 residues long. The CDR3 is CATIEVGYGYTF. The CDR3 nucleotides are TGTGCCACGATAGAAGTCGGCTATGGCTACACCTTC.

The chain links TRBV30 to TRBJ2-1; TRBD1 aligns across 7 bases. Germline-derived CDR1 and CDR2 are GTSNPN and SVGIG (reference sequence). CDR3 size: 16 residues. Losses at the gene ends were 0 bases for V and 4 bases for J; bases not matched to a gene: 9. CDR3 in amino acids: CAWSVRQGVRYNEQFF. The CDR3 DNA reads as TGTGCCTGGAGTGTCAGGCAGGGGGTAAGGTACAATGAGCAGTTCTTC.

V gene TRBV2 combines with J gene TRBJ2-7, with TRBD2 as a possible D gene (7 bases). Germline values: CDR1 SNHLY, CDR2 FYNNEI. This CDR3 contains 14 residues. The V end was cut by 4 bases, the J end by 8 bases, with 18 bases between. For the CDR3, the DNA is TGTGCCAGCAGTGGGGGGGGGACATTCACGAAGCAGTACTTC. It specifies CASSGGGTFTKQYF.

The sample holds a few counts of this clone. The V gene is TRBV14, the J gene TRBJ2-1, with 9 bases fitting TRBD1. Germline V gene data show CDR1 as SGHDN and CDR2 as FVKESK. V lost 3 bases and J lost 2; bases outside the gene matches: 11. CDR3 length: 18 residues. CDR3: CASSHKRGWDRAYNEQFF. Written as DNA, the CDR3 is TGTGCCAGCAGCCACAAGAGGGGCTGGGACAGGGCCTACAATGAGCAGTTCTTC.

V is TRBV19 and J is TRBJ1-5; D might be TRBD1 (5 bases). CDR3 length: 17 residues. Germline loops: CDR1 LNHDA, CDR2 SQIVND (reference sequence). Trimming removed 3 bases from V and 1 base from J, with 16 bases in between. The CDR3 DNA follows: TGTGCCAGTAGTATCGGGACTGTGATTAGAAGCAATCAGCCCCAGCATTTT. This encodes CASSIGTVIRSNQPQHF.

The J gene is TRBJ1-6, the V gene TRBV6-5; D ambiguous. The CDR3 extends over 13 amino acids. V was trimmed by 5 bases and J by 13 bases, leaving 15 bases between them. Per germline, CDR1 MNHEY and CDR2 SVGAGI. CDR3 sequence (DNA): TGTGCCAGCAGTCCGAAGGGTCTAGCCCCCCTCCACTTT. Translating it yields CASSPKGLAPLHF.